The rows below give T cell receptor beta chains drawn from one sample of a study of CD8 T cells in Susac syndrome. Via MiXCR, TCRdb re-called the immunoSEQ multiplex PCR reads, giving one row per CDR3 protein. Among roughly 120,000 distinct CDR3 sequences listed, just under 95% were seen once. Sequencing was performed on CD4+ T cells from PBMCs. The receptors shown here come from a human donor with multiple sclerosis. The CDR3 runs from the conserved cysteine through the conserved F or W. Each record gives: clone size, D gene, CDR3 length, J gene, V gene, CDR3 DNA, CDR3 protein. D genes are given only for firm matches. Clone size is stated in some rows and not others, as once, few, many or a class when expanded.

.,TRBD2,16,TRBJ2-5,TRBV28,TGTGCCAGCAGCCCTACGGGGACTACCGTCTTGAAGACCCAGTACTTC,CASSPTGTTVLKTQYF
.,.,14,TRBJ1-1,TRBV6-5,TGTGCCAGCAATTACGGGCAGGGCCGGACTGAAGCTTTCTTT,CASNYGQGRTEAFF
.,TRBD1,15,TRBJ2-1,TRBV13,TGTGCCAGCAGCTTATGGACAGGGGGTCGAAATGAGCAGTTCTTC,CASSLWTGGRNEQFF
.,.,11,TRBJ1-5,TRBV30,TGTGCCGGGGGGGTCAATCAGCCCCAGCATTTT,CAGGVNQPQHF
.,TRBD1,15,TRBJ1-2,TRBV4-2,TGTGCCAGCAGCCAAGTTAGGGACAGGGAACGCGGCTACACCTTC,CASSQVRDRERGYTF
once,.,17,TRBJ2-5,TRBV3-1,TGTGCCAGCAGCCAGGGCAGGGGCCCTGGGGCCAAAGAGACCCAGTACTTC,CASSQGRGPGAKETQYF
.,TRBD1,12,TRBJ1-2,TRBV20-1,TGCAGCCCGAGGGGGCAGAACTATGGCTACACCTTC,CSPRGQNYGYTF
once,.,15,TRBJ2-6,TRBV3-1,TGTGCCAGCAGCCGGGGGGGCGCTGGGGCCAACATCCTGACTTTC,CASSRGGAGANILTF
.,TRBD1,16,TRBJ2-5,TRBV28,TGTGCCAGCAGACCGCGCTGGACAGGGATCGGAGAGACCCAGTACTTC,CASRPRWTGIGETQYF
.,.,12,TRBJ1-5,TRBV12-3/TRBV12-4,TGTGCCAGCAATCTCGACTATCAGCCCCAGCATTTT,CASNLDYQPQHF
.,.,13,TRBJ2-7,TRBV27,TGTGCCAGCGGGAAGGGGATAACCTACGAGCAGTACTTC,CASGKGITYEQYF
.,TRBD2,15,TRBJ2-5,TRBV9,TGTGCCAGCAGCACCTCCCTAGCGGTTCAAGAGACCCAGTACTTC,CASSTSLAVQETQYF
.,.,14,TRBJ1-4,TRBV30,TGTGCCTGGAGGCAGGGCCCAACTAATGAAAAACTGTTTTTT,CAWRQGPTNEKLFF
.,.,15,TRBJ2-7,TRBV7-8,TGTGCCAGCAGCTTACCGAGGAGCCAGGGTAGCGAGCAGTACTTC,CASSLPRSQGSEQYF
.,.,13,TRBJ1-1,TRBV3-1,TGTGCCAGCAGCCAAGCCACGAACACTGAAGCTTTCTTT,CASSQATNTEAFF
.,.,16,TRBJ2-4,TRBV7-2,TGTGCCAGCAGCCCGTCCGGGACCGTAGCCAAAAACATTCAGTACTTC,CASSPSGTVAKNIQYF
.,.,13,TRBJ2-7,TRBV4-2,TGTGCCAGCAGCCAAGAGCGAGGCCACGAGCAGTACTTC,CASSQERGHEQYF
.,TRBD2,16,TRBJ2-1,TRBV2,TGTGCCAGCACCCTACAATCTAGCGGCGCCTACAATGAGCAGTTCTTC,CASTLQSSGAYNEQFF
few,.,11,TRBJ2-3,TRBV30,TGTGCCTGGAGTAACACAGATACGCAGTATTTT,CAWSNTDTQYF
.,TRBD1,15,TRBJ1-4,TRBV28,TGTGCCAGCAGTAAATCCGGGACAGGGAATGAAAAACTGTTTTTT,CASSKSGTGNEKLFF
.,.,17,TRBJ2-7,TRBV5-1,TGCGCCAGCAGCTCCTCTGGCCTTATAGGGGCACAGGGTGAGCAGTACTTC,CASSSSGLIGAQGEQYF
.,.,15,TRBJ2-6,TRBV6-1,TGTGCCAGCAGTGAACTGGCTACTGGGGCCAACGTCCTGACTTTC,CASSELATGANVLTF
.,.,11,TRBJ1-4,TRBV20-1,TGCAGTGCCGCAGGGCCGGAAAAACTGTTTTTT,CSAAGPEKLFF
once,TRBD1,16,TRBJ1-2,TRBV4-1,TGCGCCAGCAGCCAAGGGTCAGGGGGACATAACTATGGCTACACCTTC,CASSQGSGGHNYGYTF
.,.,14,TRBJ1-2,TRBV20-1,TGCAGTGCTTATATTGGGTCGGTGGGGGATGGCTACACCTTC,CSAYIGSVGDGYTF
once,.,15,TRBJ1-5,TRBV30,TGTGCCTGGAGTGTGGTCGGTAGGCCCAATCAGCCCCAGCATTTT,CAWSVVGRPNQPQHF
.,.,16,TRBJ2-2,TRBV4-1,TGCGCCAGCAGCCAAGTAATGGGCGGCGGAGCCGGGGAGCTGTTTTTT,CASSQVMGGGAGELFF
.,.,14,TRBJ2-7,TRBV6-6,TGTGCCAGCAGTTACCACGGTGTGACCTACGAGCAGTACTTC,CASSYHGVTYEQYF
.,.,14,TRBJ1-2,TRBV28,TGTGCCAGCAGTTTACAGGGATGGGTCTATGGCTACACCTTC,CASSLQGWVYGYTF
.,.,13,TRBJ2-7,TRBV21-1,TGTGCCACACGCCGCGTTCTCTCGATGGAGCAGTACTTC,CATRRVLSMEQYF
.,TRBD2,14,TRBJ2-3,TRBV29-1,TGCAGCGTTGTAGTAGCGGGGGGGAAGGGTACGCAGTATTTT,CSVVVAGGKGTQYF
.,TRBD1,17,TRBJ2-2,TRBV7-8,TGTGCCAGCAGCCTGACAGGGGGCGATCTTGGAACCGGGGAGCTGTTTTTT,CASSLTGGDLGTGELFF
.,.,14,TRBJ1-1,TRBV7-2,TGTGCCAGCAGCTTAGGAGGGTCCGAAACTGAAGCTTTCTTT,CASSLGGSETEAFF
.,TRBD2,15,TRBJ2-3,TRBV18,TGTGCCAGCTCCTTCGGGGGGGCCGGGACAGATACGCAGTATTTT,CASSFGGAGTDTQYF
.,.,13,TRBJ1-1,TRBV2,TGTGCCAGCACTTGGAGCGATGGCACTGAAGCTTTCTTT,CASTWSDGTEAFF
once,.,14,TRBJ2-7,TRBV5-1,TGCGCCAGCAGTCTCCAAGTAGAGACCTACGAGCAGTACTTC,CASSLQVETYEQYF
.,.,14,TRBJ1-3,TRBV2,TGTGCCAGCAGTGGGCAGAGCTCTGGAAACACCATATATTTT,CASSGQSSGNTIYF
.,.,14,TRBJ1-1,TRBV7-9,TGTGCCAGCAGCTTGTCGAGTATGAACACTGAAGCTTTCTTT,CASSLSSMNTEAFF
.,TRBD2,17,TRBJ2-3,TRBV20-1,TGCAGTGCTGGACCCGTTGGGGGACTAGCGGCGATAGATACGCAGTATTTT,CSAGPVGGLAAIDTQYF
.,.,15,TRBJ2-2,TRBV7-8,TGTGCCAGCAGCGAAAGGGGGGGATTCACCGGGGAGCTGTTTTTT,CASSERGGFTGELFF
.,TRBD2,16,TRBJ2-2,TRBV30,TGTGCCTGGAGGGGGGGGAGGACGGTGAACACCGGGGAGCTGTTTTTT,CAWRGGRTVNTGELFF
few,.,17,TRBJ2-1,TRBV12-3/TRBV12-4,TGTGCCAGCAGCCTGTTTATTGGGGCAGGGAAATACAATGAGCAGTTCTTC,CASSLFIGAGKYNEQFF
.,TRBD1,15,TRBJ2-3,TRBV29-1,TGCAGCGTTGATAGGGGGCAAGGGAGCACAGATACGCAGTATTTT,CSVDRGQGSTDTQYF
.,.,15,TRBJ2-1,TRBV9,TGTGCCAGCAGCGCCAGAGAGGGATCCTACAATGAGCAGTTCTTC,CASSAREGSYNEQFF
few,.,13,TRBJ2-7,TRBV5-1,TGCGCCAGCAGCTCCCATCCTTCCTACGAGCAGTACTTC,CASSSHPSYEQYF
.,.,12,TRBJ1-6,TRBV10-3,TGTGCCATCCGGGCCGGAGATTCACCCCTCCACTTT,CAIRAGDSPLHF
.,.,13,TRBJ1-1,TRBV4-3,TGCGCCAGCAGCCGCCAGCAGGGCACTGAAGTTTTCTTT,CASSRQQGTEVFF
.,.,14,TRBJ1-5,TRBV7-2,TGTGCCAGCAGCTCCGGCCTTGTGAGGCAGCCCCAGCATTTT,CASSSGLVRQPQHF
.,TRBD2,18,TRBJ2-2,TRBV3-1,TGTGCCAGCAGACGGACTAGCGGGGCATCCGCGAACACCGGGGAGCTGTTTTTT,CASRRTSGASANTGELFF
.,TRBD2,16,TRBJ2-1,TRBV20-1,TGCAGTGCTAGACCCTATAGCGGGGGGCCTTCCAATGAGCAGTTCTTC,CSARPYSGGPSNEQFF
.,.,14,TRBJ1-2,TRBV6-6,TGTGCCATCCAGATGCCCGGGACTGCACATGGCTACACCTTC,CAIQMPGTAHGYTF
.,.,13,TRBJ1-2,TRBV5-1,TGCGCCAGCAGCTTAGGACGTCTTGAGGGCTACACCTTC,CASSLGRLEGYTF
.,TRBD1,14,TRBJ1-1,TRBV12-3/TRBV12-4,TGTGCCAGCAGTTTACTACAGGGGGGCACTGAAGCTTTCTTT,CASSLLQGGTEAFF